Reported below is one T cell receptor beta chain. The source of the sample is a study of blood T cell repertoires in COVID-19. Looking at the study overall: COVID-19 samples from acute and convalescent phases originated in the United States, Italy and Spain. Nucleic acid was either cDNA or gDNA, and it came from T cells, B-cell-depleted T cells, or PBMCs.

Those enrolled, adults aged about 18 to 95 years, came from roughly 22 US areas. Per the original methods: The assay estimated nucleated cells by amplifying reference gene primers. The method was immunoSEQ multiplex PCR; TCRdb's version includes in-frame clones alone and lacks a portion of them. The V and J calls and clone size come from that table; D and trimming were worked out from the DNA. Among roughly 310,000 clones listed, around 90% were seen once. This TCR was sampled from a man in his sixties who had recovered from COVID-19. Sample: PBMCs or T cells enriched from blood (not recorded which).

This CDR3 is CASSRTLQGRGNTIYF. The DNA of the CDR3 is TGTGCCAGCAGCCGCACCCTACAGGGTCGTGGAAACACCATATATTTT. The rearrangement links TRBV5-6 to TRBJ1-3; a possible D gene is TRBD1 (6 bases). Per germline, CDR1 SGHDT and CDR2 YYEEEE. V was clipped by 4 bases and J by 3 bases, with 17 bases between them. The CDR3 contains 16 residues.